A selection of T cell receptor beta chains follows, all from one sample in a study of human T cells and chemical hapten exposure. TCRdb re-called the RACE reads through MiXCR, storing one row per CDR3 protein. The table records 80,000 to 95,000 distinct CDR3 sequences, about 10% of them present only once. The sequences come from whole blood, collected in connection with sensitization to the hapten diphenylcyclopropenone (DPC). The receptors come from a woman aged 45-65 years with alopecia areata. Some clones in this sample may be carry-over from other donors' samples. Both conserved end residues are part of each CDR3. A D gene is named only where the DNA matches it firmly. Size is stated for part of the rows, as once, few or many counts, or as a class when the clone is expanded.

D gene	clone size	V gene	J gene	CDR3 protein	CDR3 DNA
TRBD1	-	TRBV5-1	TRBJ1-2	CASSLPHGTAEGGYTF	TGCGCCAGCAGCTTACCTCATGGGACAGCCGAAGGGGGCTACACCTTC
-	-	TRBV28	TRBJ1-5	CASSAGNQGGQPQHF	TGTGCCAGCAGTGCGGGGAACCAAGGCGGGCAGCCCCAGCATTTT
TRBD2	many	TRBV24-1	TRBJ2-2	CATSDSLLGAGGTGELFF	TGTGCCACCAGTGATTCCCTCCTTGGAGCGGGAGGTACCGGGGAGCTGTTTTTT
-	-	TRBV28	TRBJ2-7	CASSHGNSYEQYF	TGTGCCAGCAGTCACGGAAACTCCTACGAGCAGTACTTC
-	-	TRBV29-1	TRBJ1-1	CSVGLSAGAGTEAFF	TGCAGCGTTGGTTTGTCGGCAGGGGCCGGCACTGAAGCTTTCTTT
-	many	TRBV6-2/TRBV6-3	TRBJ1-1	CASSDANTEAFF	TGTGCCAGCAGCGACGCGAACACTGAAGCTTTCTTT
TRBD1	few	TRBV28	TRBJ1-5	CASRPGQGPNQPQHF	TGTGCCAGCAGACCCGGACAGGGGCCCAATCAGCCCCAGCATTTT
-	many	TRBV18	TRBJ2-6	CASSPQPGQLHSGANVLTF	TGTGCCAGCTCACCGCAACCGGGACAACTTCACTCTGGGGCCAACGTCCTGACTTTC
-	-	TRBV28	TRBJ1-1	CASSLGQRAFF	TGTGCCAGCAGTTTAGGTCAGCGAGCTTTCTTT
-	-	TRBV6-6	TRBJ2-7	CASGERTYEQYF	TGTGCCAGCGGGGAGCGCACCTACGAGCAGTACTTC
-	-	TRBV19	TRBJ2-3	CASSMRGGYGTDTQYF	TGTGCCAGTAGTATGCGCGGGGGCTACGGCACAGATACGCAGTATTTT
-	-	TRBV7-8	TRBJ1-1	CASSLATAKNTEAFF	TGTGCCAGCAGCTTAGCGACGGCAAAGAACACTGAAGCTTTCTTT
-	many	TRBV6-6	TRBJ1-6	CASSSQGYNSPLHF	TGTGCCAGCAGTTCACAGGGTTATAATTCACCCCTCCACTTT
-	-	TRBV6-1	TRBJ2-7	CASSYYEQYF	TGTGCCAGCAGCTACTACGAGCAGTACTTC
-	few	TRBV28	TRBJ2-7	CATKGYAYEQYF	TGTGCCACCAAAGGCTACGCCTACGAGCAGTACTTC
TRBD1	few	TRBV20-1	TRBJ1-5	CSARDPTGRRNQPQHF	TGCAGTGCTAGAGATCCGACAGGGCGCCGTAATCAGCCCCAGCATTTT